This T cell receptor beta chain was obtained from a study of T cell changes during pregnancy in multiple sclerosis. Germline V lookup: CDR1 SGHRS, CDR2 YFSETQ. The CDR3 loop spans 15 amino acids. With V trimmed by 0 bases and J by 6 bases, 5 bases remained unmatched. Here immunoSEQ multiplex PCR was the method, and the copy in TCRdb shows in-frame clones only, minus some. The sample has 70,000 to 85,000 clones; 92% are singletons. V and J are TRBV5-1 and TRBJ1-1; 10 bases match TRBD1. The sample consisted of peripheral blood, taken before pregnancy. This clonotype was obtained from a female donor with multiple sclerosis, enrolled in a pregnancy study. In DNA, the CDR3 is TGCGCCAGCAGCTTGGGGGGACAGGGGTTCGCTGAAGCTTTCTTT. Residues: CASSLGGQGFAEAFF.